The clone carrying this TCR beta chain was counted a few times. TCR cDNA, made by 5'RACE template switching, carried an added universal primer site and UMIs. TCRdb fed the 5' RACE reads into MiXCR, producing one record per CDR3 protein. Of more than 350,000 distinct CDR3 sequences listed, around 10% are singletons. These data are taken from a study of T cells after yellow fever vaccination. The V end lost 2 bases, the J end lost 9 bases, and 10 bases lay between the germline ends. The CDR3 covers 13 residues. This specimen was PBMCs, taken on the day of the first yellow fever vaccination. The receptor's source is a man between 18 and 35 years old who received the YFV17D yellow fever vaccine. The genes are TRBV12-3 or TRBV12-4 and TRBJ2-2, with D possibly being TRBD1 (6 bases). The DNA of the CDR3 is TGTGCCAGCAGTTTATTACAGGGTCGGGAGCTGTTTTTT. This translates into CASSLLQGRELFF.